The present T cell receptor beta chain was sequenced within a study of blood T cell repertoires in COVID-19. Study context: PBMCs, B-cell-depleted T cells, or T cells provided the cDNA or gDNA that made up the material.

CDR1 is SGHAT and CDR2 is FQNNGV in the germline V gene. Between the trimmed V and J ends, which lost 1 base and 9 bases, there was a span of 3 bases. The CDR3 has 11 residues. Data came from immunoSEQ multiplex PCR; TCRdb stores just in-frame clones and leaves some out. Altogether 200,000 to 250,000 clones are present, roughly 81% being singletons, with the ten largest covering roughly 4%. The V and J genes are TRBV11-2 and TRBJ2-2; no definite D call. The source is a man in his fifties with acute or convalescent COVID-19. The source material was peripheral blood. The CDR3 sequence: CASSLAWELFF. The CDR3 DNA reads as TGTGCCAGCAGCTTAGCCTGGGAGCTGTTTTTT.